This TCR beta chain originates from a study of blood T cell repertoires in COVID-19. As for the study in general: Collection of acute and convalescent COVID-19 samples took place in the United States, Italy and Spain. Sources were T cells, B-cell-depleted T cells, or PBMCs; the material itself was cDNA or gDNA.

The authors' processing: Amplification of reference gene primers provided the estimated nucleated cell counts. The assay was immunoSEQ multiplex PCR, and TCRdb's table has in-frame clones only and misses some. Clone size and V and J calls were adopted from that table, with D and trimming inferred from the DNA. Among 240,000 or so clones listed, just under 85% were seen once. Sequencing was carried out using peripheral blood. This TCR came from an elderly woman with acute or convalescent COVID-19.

The CDR3 DNA is TGTGCCGGGGGGCCAGGGGGCACTCAGCCCCAGCATTTT. Its protein product is CAGGPGGTQPQHF. J is TRBJ1-5 and V is TRBV28; 8 nucleotides agree with TRBD1. After removal of 11 bases from V and 6 bases from J, the junction contained 9 bases not matched to a gene. The CDR3 loop spans 13 amino acids. Germline V lookup: CDR1 MDHEN, CDR2 SYDVKM.